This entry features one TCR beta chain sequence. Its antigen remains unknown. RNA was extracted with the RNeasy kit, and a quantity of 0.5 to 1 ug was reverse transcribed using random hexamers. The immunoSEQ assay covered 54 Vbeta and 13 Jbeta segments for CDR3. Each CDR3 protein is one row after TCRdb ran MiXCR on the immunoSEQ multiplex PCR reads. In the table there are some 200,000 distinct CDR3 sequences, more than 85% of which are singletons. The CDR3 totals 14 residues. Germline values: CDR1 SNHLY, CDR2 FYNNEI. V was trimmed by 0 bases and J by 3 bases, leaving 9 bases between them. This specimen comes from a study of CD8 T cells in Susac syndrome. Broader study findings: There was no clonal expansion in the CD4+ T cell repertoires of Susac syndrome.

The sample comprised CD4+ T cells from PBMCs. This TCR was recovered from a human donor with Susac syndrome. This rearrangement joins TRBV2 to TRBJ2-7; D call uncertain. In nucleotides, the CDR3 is TGTGCCAGCAGTGAAGCCGGTATTTTCTACGAGCAGTACTTC. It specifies CASSEAGIFYEQYF.